This T cell receptor (beta chain) stems from a study of blood T cell repertoires in COVID-19. Looking at the study overall: Sample material is recorded as cDNA or gDNA derived from T cells, B-cell-depleted T cells, or PBMCs.

Sequencing was performed with immunoSEQ multiplex PCR; in TCRdb, only in-frame clones are kept and a portion is missing. This table holds fewer than 400,000 clones, 75% to 90% found once. The CDR3 extends over 14 amino acids. In germline, CDR1 is LNHDA, CDR2 SQIVND (reference sequence). The V gene lost 5 bases and the J gene lost 2 bases, with 12 bases spanning the gap. This clonotype originated in a man under 40 who had recovered from COVID-19. Sequencing used PBMCs or T cells enriched from blood (not recorded which). This chain joins TRBV19 and TRBJ1-1; D gene unclear. CDR3 coding DNA: TGTGCCAGTAGTGTGAGCTATGAAAACACTGAAGCTTTCTTT. Encoded protein: CASSVSYENTEAFF.